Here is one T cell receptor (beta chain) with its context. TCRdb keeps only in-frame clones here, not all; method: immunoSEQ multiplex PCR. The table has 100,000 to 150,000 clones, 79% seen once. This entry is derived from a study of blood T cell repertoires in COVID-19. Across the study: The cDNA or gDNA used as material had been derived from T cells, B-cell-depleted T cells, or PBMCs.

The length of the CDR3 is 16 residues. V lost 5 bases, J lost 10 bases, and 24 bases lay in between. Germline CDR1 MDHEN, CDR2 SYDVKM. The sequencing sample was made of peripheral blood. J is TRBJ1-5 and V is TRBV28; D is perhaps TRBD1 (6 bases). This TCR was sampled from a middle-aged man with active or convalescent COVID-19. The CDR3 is CASSLRTAGFSRPQHF. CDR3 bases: TGTGCCAGCAGTCTGAGGACAGCTGGATTTAGTCGTCCCCAGCATTTT.